A selection of T cell receptor beta chains follows, all from one sample in a study of T-cell reconstitution after alpha-beta-depleted transplantation in children. One entry per CDR3 protein, called by TCRdb with MiXCR from the PCR reads. The table has roughly 98,000 distinct CDR3 sequences, around a sixth seen once; the top ten hold around 20%. The sample consisted of PBMCs, mostly from graft donor cells, taken 180 days after TCRalphabeta/CD19-depleted stem cell transplant. The receptors shown here come from a male patient aged 2-15 years who had a stem cell transplant for acute lymphoblastic leukemia, so the T cells may come from the graft donor. Each CDR3 is given with its conserved first and last residue. Fields, in order: J gene, V gene, clone size, D gene, CDR3 protein, CDR3 DNA. The D gene is left open where the match is weak. Not every row has a clone size; where given, it reads once, few, many or a size class.

TRBJ2-2 | TRBV6-1 | . | TRBD2 | CASRGLAKTGELFF | TGTGCCAGCAGGGGACTAGCCAAGACCGGGGAGCTGTTTTTT
TRBJ2-7 | TRBV6-1 | . | TRBD1 | CASSDSGTGGWEQYF | TGTGCCAGCAGCGATTCAGGGACAGGGGGATGGGAGCAGTACTTC
TRBJ2-4 | TRBV7-8 | few | . | CASSLDGKPGLAKNIQYF | TGTGCCAGCAGCTTAGATGGGAAACCGGGCCTAGCCAAAAACATTCAGTACTTC
TRBJ2-3 | TRBV5-5 | many | . | CASSLFPDTQYF | TGTGCCAGCAGCTTGTTTCCGGATACGCAGTATTTT
TRBJ1-1 | TRBV5-1 | . | . | CASSLEPGTEAFF | TGCGCCAGCAGCTTGGAACCGGGCACTGAAGCTTTCTTT
TRBJ1-5 | TRBV7-2 | few | TRBD1 | CASSLVQGGNQPQHF | TGTGCCAGCAGCTTAGTACAGGGGGGCAATCAGCCCCAGCATTTT
TRBJ2-5 | TRBV18 | . | . | CASSVGAPQETQYF | TGTGCCAGCTCAGTCGGGGCTCCCCAAGAGACCCAGTACTTC
TRBJ1-1 | TRBV27 | few | . | CASSPYGNTEAFF | TGTGCCAGCAGTCCCTACGGGAACACTGAAGCTTTCTTT
TRBJ2-7 | TRBV7-2 | many | . | CASSGADEQYF | TGTGCCAGCAGTGGAGCGGACGAGCAGTACTTC
TRBJ2-4 | TRBV29-1 | few | . | CSVVSRRNRILAKNIQYF | TGCAGCGTTGTTTCCCGCAGGAACAGAATACTAGCCAAAAACATTCAGTACTTC
TRBJ1-4 | TRBV12-3/TRBV12-4 | . | . | CASSLEEKLFF | TGTGCCAGCAGCTTAGAGGAAAAACTGTTTTTT
TRBJ2-7 | TRBV13 | few | TRBD1 | CASSSLSDRGQYEQYF | TGTGCCAGCAGCTCCTTATCGGACAGGGGGCAATACGAGCAGTACTTC
TRBJ2-7 | TRBV7-2 | few | . | CASSLGRGMSYEQYF | TGTGCCAGCAGCTTAGGAAGGGGAATGAGCTACGAGCAGTACTTC
TRBJ2-2 | TRBV18 | few | . | CASSPDAWTGELFF | TGTGCCAGCTCACCAGATGCGTGGACCGGGGAGCTGTTTTTT
TRBJ2-7 | TRBV6-2/TRBV6-3 | . | . | CASKPPGDVYEQYF | TGTGCCAGCAAACCACCGGGAGACGTGTACGAGCAGTACTTC
TRBJ2-1 | TRBV7-9 | few | . | CASSPPRVGNEQFF | TGTGCCAGCAGCCCCCCCAGGGTAGGCAATGAGCAGTTCTTC
TRBJ2-2 | TRBV12-3/TRBV12-4 | . | TRBD1 | CAVAGDRASRGELFF | TGTGCCGTGGCCGGGGACAGAGCTTCACGGGGGGAGCTGTTTTTT
TRBJ2-7 | TRBV5-1 | few | TRBD1 | CASSPRDRTYEQYF | TGCGCCAGCAGCCCCCGGGACAGGACCTACGAGCAGTACTTC
TRBJ2-7 | TRBV18 | . | TRBD2 | CASSVTSEEQYF | TGTGCCAGCTCAGTAACTAGCGAGGAGCAGTACTTC
TRBJ1-4 | TRBV27 | few | . | CASSLFGQSNEKLFF | TGTGCCAGCAGTTTATTTGGACAGAGTAATGAAAAACTGTTTTTT
TRBJ2-7 | TRBV12-3/TRBV12-4 | many | TRBD1 | CASSLGTGGREQYF | TGTGCCAGCAGTTTAGGGACAGGGGGTCGGGAGCAGTACTTC
TRBJ1-1 | TRBV4-3 | few | TRBD1 | CASSRLGTGGRNTEAFF | TGCGCCAGCAGCCGCCTTGGGACAGGGGGAAGGAACACTGAAGCTTTCTTT
TRBJ1-4 | TRBV6-1 | many | . | CASSPRVGEKLFF | TGTGCCAGCAGTCCCAGGGTAGGGGAAAAACTGTTTTTT
TRBJ2-5 | TRBV20-1 | few | . | CSAAGETQYF | TGCAGTGCTGCGGGGGAGACCCAGTACTTC
TRBJ2-7 | TRBV5-1 | . | . | CASSLRQNSYEQYF | TGCGCCAGCAGCTTACGACAGAACTCCTACGAGCAGTACTTC
TRBJ2-1 | TRBV12-3/TRBV12-4 | . | TRBD1 | CASSVRQGASNEQFF | TGTGCCAGCAGTGTCAGACAGGGGGCATCTAATGAGCAGTTCTTC
TRBJ2-2 | TRBV12-3/TRBV12-4 | . | . | CASTQDQNTGELFF | TGTGCCAGCACCCAGGACCAGAACACCGGGGAGCTGTTTTTT
TRBJ1-3 | TRBV7-2 | . | . | CASTQGGWSGNTIYF | TGTGCCAGCACCCAAGGGGGGTGGTCTGGAAACACCATATATTTT
TRBJ2-7 | TRBV12-3/TRBV12-4 | many | . | CASGSWDEQYF | TGTGCCAGCGGGTCCTGGGACGAGCAGTACTTC
TRBJ1-5 | TRBV6-1 | . | . | CASSEAYRAGGNQPQHF | TGTGCCAGCAGTGAAGCTTACAGGGCGGGCGGCAATCAGCCCCAGCATTTT
TRBJ2-2 | TRBV2 | many | TRBD2 | CASSVDLPRGTNTGELFF | TGTGCCAGCAGTGTTGATCTTCCGCGGGGGACGAACACCGGGGAGCTGTTTTTT
TRBJ2-1 | TRBV7-2 | few | . | CASSFYYSLDDNEQFF | TGTGCCAGCAGCTTTTATTACTCATTGGATGACAATGAGCAGTTCTTC
TRBJ2-1 | TRBV12-3/TRBV12-4 | . | . | CASSLEGSLDSYNEQFF | TGTGCCAGCAGTTTAGAAGGCAGTCTCGACTCCTACAATGAGCAGTTCTTC
TRBJ1-2 | TRBV29-1 | . | . | CSVVGQTSYGYTF | TGCAGCGTTGTCGGACAGACTAGCTATGGCTACACCTTC
TRBJ2-7 | TRBV27 | . | TRBD1 | CASTSLPTGSYEQYF | TGTGCCAGCACCAGCCTACCGACAGGGTCCTACGAGCAGTACTTC
TRBJ2-2 | TRBV7-9 | . | . | CASTLDPGTSWGGELFF | TGTGCCAGCACCCTAGATCCCGGGACCTCCTGGGGCGGGGAGCTGTTTTTT
TRBJ1-5 | TRBV21-1 | . | . | CASSKDPPNQPQHF | TGTGCCAGCAGCAAAGACCCCCCAAATCAGCCCCAGCATTTT
TRBJ1-6 | TRBV20-1 | many | . | CSASAPGAEHNSPLHF | TGCAGTGCTAGCGCGCCGGGGGCAGAGCATAATTCACCCCTCCACTTT